The subject of this entry is one T cell receptor (beta chain). This sample stems from a study of shared clonotypes between healthy human individuals. Profiling relied on immunoSEQ multiplex PCR, and the TCRdb table lists in-frame clones only, not all of them. The sample has 900,000 to 1,200,000 clones, approximately 80% seen once. The CDR3 spans 14 residues. Germline V lookup: CDR1 KGHSH, CDR2 LQKENI. Trimming pared 1 base from V and 3 bases from J, leaving 7 bases between. The rearrangement uses TRBV18 and TRBJ1-5; no reliable D call. The clonotype comes from a young man in good health. Some clones in this sample may be carry-over from other donors' samples. The specimen sequenced was memory CD4+ T cells from PBMCs. Subset specified: CD45RA-negative fraction. The CDR3 DNA sequence: TGTGCCAGCTCACCACAGGGTTACAATCAGCCCCAGCATTTT. Encoded protein: CASSPQGYNQPQHF.